The 21 T cell receptor beta chains in this list originate from one sample, sequenced in a study of cytomegalovirus exposure and HLA in healthy donors. Primers for the PCR totalled 60 Vbeta and 13 Jbeta. The protocol was immunoSEQ multiplex PCR, while the TCRdb copy is restricted to in-frame clones and leaves out a portion. The data contain 170,000 or so clones, about four fifths of them seen just once; the ten biggest clones take up over 1.5%. Sequencing used PBMCs. These receptors were collected from a man aged 50 to 59 in good health and CMV-seronegative.

This clone was counted between two and nine times. The chain employs TRBV6-6 and TRBJ1-5; 10 positions match TRBD1. The length of the CDR3 is 14 residues. From germline, CDR1 is MNHNY and CDR2 SVGAGI (reference sequence). J lost 2 bases, V lost 5 bases, and 0 bases had no gene match. The CDR3 DNA is TGTGCCAGCAGTGGGACAGGGGGCAATCAGCCCCAGCATTTT. Protein: CASSGTGGNQPQHF.

The genes are TRBV7-8 and TRBJ2-7, with no clear D. Germline values: CDR1 SGHVS, CDR2 FQNEAQ. Trimming removed 0 bases at V and 3 bases at J, with 6 bases between. The CDR3 is 13 residues long. The CDR3 loop reads CASSLALLYEQYF. The CDR3 coding sequence is TGTGCCAGCAGCTTAGCGTTACTCTACGAGCAGTACTTC.

The chain is built from TRBV7-3 and TRBJ2-5, with TRBD1 identical over 7 bases. This CDR3 contains 14 residues. Germline V gene sequence: CDR1 SGHTA, CDR2 FQGTGA. V gave up 5 bases and J gave up 0 bases; unmatched junction bases: 3. The CDR3 spells CASSRGQDQETQYF. In DNA form, the CDR3 reads TGTGCCAGCAGCCGCGGACAGGACCAAGAGACCCAGTACTTC. Full variable domain (outside the CDR3, taken from reference TRBV7-3 and TRBJ2-5): GAGVSQTPSNKVTEKGKYVELRCDPISGHTALYWYRQSLGQGPEFLIYFQGTGAADDSGLPNDRFFAVRPEGSVSTLKIQRTERGDSAVYLCASSRGQDQETQYFGPGTRLLVL.

The sample holds one count of this clone. The chain employs TRBV18 and TRBJ2-2, with D possibly TRBD2 on 5 matching bases. This CDR3 is 16 amino acids long. Between the trimmed V and J ends, which lost 2 bases and 1 base, there was a span of 11 bases. Looked up from germline, CDR1 is KGHSH and CDR2 is LQKENI. The CDR3 region is CASSPFLARNTGELFF. The DNA of the CDR3 is TGTGCCAGCTCACCATTCCTAGCCCGGAACACCGGGGAGCTGTTTTTT.

The chain combines TRBV7-6 with TRBJ1-1; possibly TRBD1 for D (5 bases). V lost 5 bases to trimming and J lost 1 base, with 8 bases between them. CDR3 length: 13 amino acids. CDR1 is SGHVS, CDR2 FNYEAQ, per germline. The CDR3 loop is CASSRDRNTEAFF. The CDR3 coding sequence is TGTGCCAGCAGCCGTGACAGGAACACTGAAGCTTTCTTT. The full variable domain, completed using reference TRBV7-6 and TRBJ1-1, is GAGVSQSPRYKVTKRGQDVALRCDPISGHVSLYWYRQALGQGPEFLTYFNYEAQQDKSGLPNDRFSAERPEGSISTLTIQRTEQRDSAMYRCASSRDRNTEAFFGQGTRLTVV.

The J gene is TRBJ1-2, the V gene TRBV4-1; possibly TRBD1 for D (6 bases). Germline V gene lookup returns CDR1 MGHRA and CDR2 YSYEKL. This CDR3 is 18 amino acids long. The V gene lost 2 bases and the J gene lost 5 bases, with 24 bases spanning the gap. The CDR3 coding sequence is TGCGCCAGCAGCCAATCGGAAGGTAGGACAGAGCTGCGATATGGCTACACCTTC. Translated: CASSQSEGRTELRYGYTF.

The V and J genes are TRBV7-2 and TRBJ2-1, with 7 bases aligning to TRBD2. The germline gives CDR1 SGHTA, CDR2 FQGNSA. Trimming at V came to 9 bases and at J to 4 bases, leaving 9 bases not matched to a gene. The CDR3 sequence is 14 residues long. The CDR3 bases are TGTGCCAGTCGGCGGACTAGTGGTTACAATGAGCAGTTCTTC. It encodes CASRRTSGYNEQFF.

The chain has TRBV6-6 and TRBJ2-7; D is possibly TRBD2 (6 bases). The germline V gene encodes CDR1 MNHNY and CDR2 SVGAGI (reference sequence). The CDR3 runs 15 residues. V gave up 5 bases and J gave up 0 bases, with 14 bases separating them. CDR3 loop: CASSIRDSSSYEQYF. The CDR3 DNA follows: TGTGCCAGCAGTATCCGGGACTCGAGCTCCTACGAGCAGTACTTC.

The gene calls are TRBV19 and TRBJ1-5; D might be TRBD1 (6 bases). The CDR3 covers 17 residues. V was cut by 3 bases and J by 1 base, with 16 bases left in between. The germline CDR1 and CDR2 sequences are LNHDA and SQIVND (reference sequence). The CDR3 DNA sequence: TGTGCCAGTAGTATGGGGGTGAGGACAGCCAGCAATCAGCCCCAGCATTTT. Translating gives CASSMGVRTASNQPQHF. Full variable domain (missing parts from reference TRBV19 and TRBJ1-5): DGGITQSPKYLFRKEGQNVTLSCEQNLNHDAMYWYRQDPGQGLRLIYYSQIVNDFQKGDIAEGYSVSREKKESFPLTVTSAQKNPTAFYLCASSMGVRTASNQPQHFGDGTRLSIL.

The V call is TRBV6-5, the J call TRBJ2-2; tentatively, D is TRBD2 (6 bases). The germline V and J ends were trimmed by 0 bases and 1 base, with 9 bases remaining between them. The germline V gene encodes CDR1 MNHEY and CDR2 SVGAGI. The CDR3 is 16 residues long. The CDR3 nucleotides are TGTGCCAGCAGTTACTCACCTAGCGTGAACACCGGGGAGCTGTTTTTT. Protein product: CASSYSPSVNTGELFF.

V is TRBV5-1 and J is TRBJ1-2; maybe TRBD1 (5 bases). Trimming removed 4 bases at V and 4 bases at J, with 14 bases between. This CDR3 has 14 residues. Germline CDR1 is SGHRS and CDR2 is YFSETQ. This CDR3 is CASSQRGLPYGYTF. DNA of the CDR3: TGCGCCAGCAGCCAAAGGGGACTACCCTATGGCTACACCTTC.

This clone is a singleton in its sample. The genes are TRBV18 and TRBJ1-2; the D is unclear. Germline V CDR1 and CDR2: KGHSH, LQKENI. The CDR3 covers 14 residues. Trimming cost V 3 bases and J 7 bases, with 15 bases left between them. CDR3 DNA sequence: TGTGCCAGCTCACCTTATAAGGTCGGAGGTGGCTACACCTTC. It yields the protein CASSPYKVGGGYTF.

The CDR3 spells CASSSTRGYEQYF. The DNA of the CDR3 is TGTGCCAGCAGCTCTACACGCGGGTACGAGCAGTACTTC. The J gene is TRBJ2-7, the V gene TRBV7-2; possibly TRBD2 for D (5 bases). Germline V gene data show CDR1 as SGHTA and CDR2 as FQGNSA. The CDR3 is made up of 13 amino acids. V was clipped by 4 bases and J by 4 bases, with 11 bases between them.

V is TRBV19 and J is TRBJ2-2; D might be TRBD1 (6 bases). The CDR3 has 15 residues. CDR1 and CDR2 (germline): LNHDA, SQIVND (reference sequence). V was shortened by 3 bases and J by 3 bases, with 11 bases between the two germline ends. For the CDR3, the DNA is TGTGCCAGTAGTATGGTCCAGGGGCACACCGGGGAGCTGTTTTTT. This sequence encodes CASSMVQGHTGELFF.

The V call is TRBV19, the J call TRBJ1-5; D remains ambiguous. Trimming cost V 6 bases and J 1 base, with 10 bases left between them. Germline V lookup: CDR1 LNHDA, CDR2 SQIVND (reference sequence). The length of the CDR3 is 14 residues. CDR3 DNA sequence: TGTGCCAGTAGCGCTCATCGGAGCAATCAGCCCCAGCATTTT. This gives the protein CASSAHRSNQPQHF.

This chain uses TRBV5-1 with TRBJ1-3, with D unclear. Trimming took off 5 bases at V and 0 bases at J, with 18 bases between the two ends. Germline V lookup: CDR1 SGHRS, CDR2 YFSETQ. The CDR3 consists of 17 residues. CDR3 in amino acids: CASRRTAVPSSGNTIYF. For the CDR3, the DNA is TGCGCCAGCAGAAGAACCGCGGTCCCCAGCTCTGGAAACACCATATATTTT.

CDR3 DNA sequence: TGCGCCAGCAGCCAAGCCAGCGGGCGTGGGGAGACCCAGTACTTC. This gives the protein CASSQASGRGETQYF. V is TRBV4-3 and J is TRBJ2-5; D possibly corresponds to TRBD2 (6 bases). CDR1 and CDR2 from the germline V gene are LGHNA and YSLEER. V lost 1 base to trimming and J lost 5 bases, with 14 bases between them. This CDR3 is built from 15 residues.

This sequence joins TRBV5-4 and TRBJ2-6; the match to TRBD2 covers 7 bases. CDR3 length: 15 amino acids. CDR1 and CDR2 from the germline V gene are SGHNT and YYREEE (reference sequence). The ends lost 2 bases at V and 4 bases at J; junction bases unmatched: 3. CDR3 sequence reads: CASSFAGVGANVLTF. The CDR3 coding sequence is TGTGCCAGCAGCTTTGCGGGGGTCGGGGCCAACGTCCTGACTTTC.

V is TRBV7-2 and J is TRBJ2-3; D is undetermined. This CDR3 is 17 amino acids long. Looked up from germline, CDR1 is SGHTA and CDR2 is FQGNSA. V lost 3 bases, J lost 0 bases, and 16 bases lay in between. The CDR3 DNA reads as TGTGCCAGCAGCTTGCTCGGCGGATCGACTAGCACAGATACGCAGTATTTT. It codes for CASSLLGGSTSTDTQYF.

The rearrangement links TRBV5-1 to TRBJ2-3; perhaps TRBD1 as D (5 bases). The germline CDR1 and CDR2 sequences are SGHRS and YFSETQ. The V end was cut by 4 bases, the J end by 3 bases, with 15 bases between. The CDR3 extends over 15 amino acids. The CDR3 protein is CASSPGQQATDTQYF. The CDR3 nucleotides read TGCGCCAGCAGCCCCGGGCAACAGGCGACAGATACGCAGTATTTT.

The chain carries TRBV5-1 and TRBJ1-3; D unclear. Trimming pared 0 bases from V and 3 bases from J, leaving 13 bases between. The CDR3 has 16 amino acids. Germline V gene sequence: CDR1 SGHRS, CDR2 YFSETQ. The CDR3 nucleotides are TGCGCCAGCAGCTTGGTAGGAGGCGGGTATGGAAACACCATATATTTT. This gives the protein CASSLVGGGYGNTIYF.